Shown below are 29 T cell receptor beta chains from a single sample sequenced in a study of tumor-infiltrating lymphocytes in oesophageal squamous cell carcinoma. MiXCR, run by TCRdb on the PCR reads, gives a single entry per CDR3 protein. The table has several thousand distinct CDR3 sequences, 13% to 15% seen once. The sample was esophageal tumor tissue. The receptors derive from a male donor with esophageal squamous cell carcinoma.

This clonotype was seen repeatedly, ten times or more. This chain connects TRBV20-1 to TRBJ1-1; TRBD1 agrees at 9 bases. Germline loops: CDR1 DFQATT, CDR2 SNEGSKA (reference sequence). The ends lost 6 bases at V and 5 bases at J; junction bases unmatched: 16. The CDR3 contains 16 residues. The CDR3 DNA reads as TGCAGTGCCCGCGACGGGACAGGGTTTTGGGGGACTGAAGCTTTCTTT. Translation gives CSARDGTGFWGTEAFF.

Comment on this clonotype: A much larger clone differs from this one at a single base, so this may be a read error. The CDR3 region is CVSSLSYEQFF. The DNA of the CDR3 is TGTGTCAGCAGCTTAAGCTACGAGCAGTTCTTC. V gene TRBV7-2 combines with J gene TRBJ2-1, with D hard to call. Germline V CDR1 and CDR2: SGHTA, FQGNSA. The CDR3 totals 11 residues.

This clonotype was found a few times. V and J are TRBV5-3 and TRBJ2-3; possible D gene TRBD1, 5 bases. TRBV5-3 is an ORF, and what it does is uncertain. This CDR3 has 14 amino acids. Trimming removed 3 bases at V and 3 bases at J, with 11 bases between. The CDR3, as DNA: TGTGCCAGAAGCTCATTCCAGGGTACAGATACGCAGTATTTT. As protein: CARSSFQGTDTQYF.

This clonotype came up a few times. This chain uses TRBV27 with TRBJ1-4; D remains unclear. This CDR3 contains 14 residues. Looked up from germline, CDR1 is MNHEY and CDR2 is SMNVEV (reference sequence). Trimming removed 2 bases from V and 4 bases from J, with 8 bases in between. The CDR3 here is CASSLRRNNEKLFF. In nucleotides, the CDR3 is TGTGCCAGCAGTTTACGGCGGAATAATGAAAAACTGTTTTTT.

The chain employs TRBV12-2 and TRBJ2-7; the table assigns TRBD2, which was not confirmed against the DNA. The J call is uncertain, as TRBJ1-2 better fits the DNA end. TRBV12-2 corresponds to a pseudogene. The CDR3 spans 15 residues. Written as DNA, the CDR3 is TGTGCAAGTCGCTTCTTGAGCCGGGCGGGATATGGCTACACCTTC. This encodes CASRFLSRAGYGYTF.

This clonotype has just a few counts. The chain recombines TRBV20-1 with TRBJ2-4, with TRBD2 as a possible D gene (6 bases). The germline V gene has CDR1 DFQATT and CDR2 SNEGSKA (reference sequence). The V end lost 3 bases, the J end lost 2 bases, and 17 bases lay between the germline ends. The CDR3 is 16 residues long. CDR3 region: CSASRVADIPKNIQYF. In DNA, the CDR3 is TGCAGTGCTAGTAGGGTAGCGGATATTCCCAAAAACATTCAGTACTTC.

By sample fraction, this clonotype is medium-sized. One junction end does not reproduce the germline sequence, and a read error may be involved. The chain recombines TRBV6-2 or TRBV6-3 with TRBJ2-7; 7 nucleotides agree with TRBD1. The CDR3 extends over 15 amino acids. CDR1 and CDR2 from the germline V gene are MNHEY and SVGEGT. The CDR3 DNA reads as TGTGCCAGCAGTTACACAGGGGATCTTTATTCACCCCTCCACTTC. Protein product: CASSYTGDLYSPLHF.

This clonotype showed up many times. This chain connects TRBV5-6 to TRBJ2-2, with D possibly matching TRBD1 (5 bases). The CDR3 extends over 15 amino acids. Germline CDR1 is SGHDT and CDR2 is YYEEEE. The V end lost 0 bases, the J end lost 3 bases, and 9 bases lay between the germline ends. In nucleotides, the CDR3 is TGTGCCAGCAGCTTGGGGCTAGGGGACACCGGGGAGCTGTTTTTT. It is translated as CASSLGLGDTGELFF.

In this sample, this clonotype is medium-sized. An end of the junction differs from the germline gene, which may be a read error. The chain has TRBV7-9 and TRBJ2-5, with 7 bases aligning to TRBD1. The germline CDR1 and CDR2 sequences are SEHNR and FQNEAQ (reference sequence). The CDR3 runs to 15 residues. The chain's CDR3 is CASSLATGSNSPLHF. The CDR3 bases are TGTGCCAGCAGCTTAGCGACAGGGTCGAATTCACCCCTCCACTTC.

There are many counts of this clonotype. The rearrangement joins TRBV6-1 to TRBJ2-1, with D possibly matching TRBD1 (6 bases). This CDR3 is built from 14 residues. V lost 8 bases and J lost 8, with 19 bases in between. Germline loops: CDR1 MNHNS, CDR2 SASEGT. DNA for the CDR3: TGTGCCAGCTCGTCAGGGGCTCCTAGGGATGAGCAGTTCTTC. This encodes CASSSGAPRDEQFF.

This clonotype was observed many times. The chain employs TRBV5-1 and TRBJ1-1; D remains ambiguous. V was trimmed by 1 base and J by 4 bases, leaving 11 bases between them. The germline V gene encodes CDR1 SGHRS and CDR2 YFSETQ. The CDR3 loop spans 14 amino acids. The CDR3 spells CASSLYIGLTEAFF. The CDR3 nucleotides are TGCGCCAGCAGCTTGTATATTGGACTCACTGAAGCTTTCTTT.

The sample holds many counts of this clonotype. The chain employs TRBV11-2 and TRBJ1-1; D not resolved. The CDR3 runs 15 residues. V lost 5 bases and J lost 0, with 13 bases in between. Germline V gene data show CDR1 as SGHAT and CDR2 as FQNNGV. CDR3 in DNA: TGTGCCAGCAGCAAAGAGGCACGGATGAACACTGAAGCTTTCTTT. This codes for CASSKEARMNTEAFF.

This clonotype has more than one count but fewer than ten. This CDR3 fails to terminate in the conserved phenylalanine or tryptophan, so it likely reflects a read error. No DNA is shown, since the ends of the CDR3 on it are uncertain; the CDR3 is the one TCRdb lists. The chain joins TRBV7-8 to TRBJ1-6; the table assigns TRBD1, which was not confirmed against the DNA. The CDR3 extends over 16 residues, inclusive of both ends. Germline values: CDR1 SGHVS, CDR2 FQNEAQ. CDR3 loop: CASSSGTGDSPLHFGN.

This clonotype is labeled medium-sized. This chain links TRBV7-6 with TRBJ2-5; tentatively, D is TRBD1 or TRBD2 (5 bases each). V gave up 3 bases and J gave up 5 bases, with 10 bases separating them. This CDR3 contains 13 residues. Germline-derived CDR1 and CDR2 are SGHVS and FNYEAQ. The CDR3 sequence: CASSFGDGETQYF. CDR3 bases: TGTGCCAGCAGCTTTGGGGACGGCGAGACCCAGTACTTC.

This clonotype was counted ten times or more. The rearrangement links TRBV5-5 to TRBJ2-7, with TRBD1 identical over 8 bases. Trimming removed 0 bases from V and 5 bases from J; junction bases left unmatched: 16. Germline CDR1 and CDR2: SGHKS and YYEKEE (reference sequence). This CDR3 region has 18 residues. CDR3 bases: TGTGCCAGCAGCTTGGCTTTTCAGGGGGCCACAAGAAGAAACGAGCAGTACTTC. Protein: CASSLAFQGATRRNEQYF.

This clonotype was detected only a few times. The J gene is TRBJ1-5, the V gene TRBV18, with a tentative D call TRBD1 (6 bases). Germline loops: CDR1 KGHSH, CDR2 LQKENI. V lost 2 bases and J lost 3, with 20 bases in between. The CDR3 covers 18 residues. The CDR3 DNA reads as TGTGCCAGCTCACCAATCCCACAGGGCCCCGCCGCCAATCAGCCCCAGCATTTT. Residues: CASSPIPQGPAANQPQHF. Full variable domain (outside the CDR3, taken from reference TRBV18 and TRBJ1-5): NAGVMQNPRHLVRRRGQEARLRCSPMKGHSHVYWYRQLPEEGLKFMVYLQKENIIDESGMPKERFSAEFPKEGPSILRIQQVVRGDSAAYFCASSPIPQGPAANQPQHFGDGTRLSIL.

With regard to this clonotype: Given the absence of the conserved phenylalanine or tryptophan at the CDR3 end, a read error is likely. The genes are TRBV6-2 or TRBV6-3 and TRBJ1-2; D possibly corresponds to TRBD1 (5 bases). The length of the CDR3 is 13 residues. Between the trimmed V and J ends, which lost 5 bases and 8 bases, there was a span of 15 bases. The V gene's germline CDR1 is MNHEY and CDR2 SVGEGT. The CDR3 DNA reads TGTGCCAGCAGTGTCCGGGACCGCCTGGGCTACACCTGC. Amino acid sequence: CASSVRDRLGYTC.

Notes on this clonotype: A read error is likely, as this CDR3 ends without the conserved phenylalanine or tryptophan. No DNA is shown, since the ends of the CDR3 on it are uncertain; the CDR3 is the one TCRdb lists. J is TRBJ1-3 and V is TRBV7-6. Germline V gene sequence: CDR1 SGHVS, CDR2 FNYEAQ. The CDR3 is 10 residues long, counting both termini. CDR3 residues: CASSFGTRGD.

J is TRBJ2-3 and V is TRBV3-1; D may be TRBD1 or TRBD2 (7 bases each). The J call may be faulty, since TRBJ2-7 better matches the DNA end. The germline gives CDR1 LGHDT, CDR2 YNNKEL (reference sequence). The CDR3 loop spans 15 amino acids. The chain's CDR3 is CASSHHAGAGGEQYF. The CDR3 nucleotides read TGTGCCAGCAGCCATCACGCGGGGGCAGGGGGTGAGCAGTACTTC.

This clonotype came up a few times. The chain employs TRBV20-1 and TRBJ1-4; D gene ambiguous. Germline assignment: CDR1 DFQATT and CDR2 SNEGSKA (reference sequence). Trimming removed 0 bases at V and 12 bases at J, with 14 bases between. The CDR3 contains 13 residues. The CDR3 nucleotides read TGCAGTGCTAGAGATGTCATCAAGTGGGAACTGTTTTTT. It is translated as CSARDVIKWELFF.

By sample share, this clonotype is medium-sized. The junction differs from germline at one of its ends, possibly a read error. This chain joins TRBV7-9 and TRBJ2-5; maybe TRBD1 (5 bases). The germline V gene has CDR1 SEHNR and CDR2 FQNEAQ (reference sequence). This CDR3 is built from 13 residues. CDR3 sequence reads: CASRLVREETQYF. CDR3 bases: TGTGCCAGCAGATTAGTCAGGGAAGAGACCCAGTACTTC.

Comments on this clonotype: One base away lies a much larger clone, so this may be a sequencing read error. The chain joins TRBV5-1 to TRBJ1-2; the match to TRBD1 covers 9 bases. This CDR3 has 13 residues. Germline CDR1 reads SGHRS; CDR2 reads YFSETQ. The CDR3 spells CVSSLRTGDGYTF. CDR3 in DNA: TGCGTCAGCAGCTTGCGGACAGGGGATGGCTACACCTTC.

This clonotype was detected ten times or more. Because the CDR3's place on the DNA is in doubt, the DNA is left out and the CDR3 is given as listed by TCRdb. The V gene is TRBV5-5, the J gene TRBJ2-6; TRBD2 reflects the table's D call only, with no check against the DNA. Per the germline V gene, CDR1 is SGHKS and CDR2 is YYEKEE (reference sequence). Both ends counted, the CDR3 spans 13 residues. The CDR3 sequence is CASSLEGRLHLRF.

This clonotype has at least ten counts. Because the CDR3 is missing its conserved closing phenylalanine or tryptophan, this is likely a read error. The limits of the CDR3 on the DNA are not certain, so only TCRdb's listed CDR3 is given. The V call is TRBV6-8, the J call TRBJ2-6; TRBD1 is the table's D call, not checked against the DNA. A total of 11 residues make up the CDR3, ends included. Per germline, CDR1 MNHGY and CDR2 SAAAGT. The CDR3 sequence: CWGNGIRDQDM.

This clonotype was picked up many times. This chain joins TRBV6-1 and TRBJ2-3, with D possibly matching TRBD2 (7 bases). This CDR3 has 17 amino acids. Germline CDR1 and CDR2: MNHNS and SASEGT. With 3 bases removed from V and 2 bases from J, the gap between germline ends came to 18 bases. CDR3 bases: TGTGCCAGCAGTGAGGCGCGGGGGCCGGTCGACACAGATACGCAGTATTTT. Translation: CASSEARGPVDTDTQYF.

This clonotype qualifies as medium-sized. The rearrangement joins TRBV10-2 to TRBJ2-7, with unresolved D. Germline loops: CDR1 WSHSY, CDR2 SAAADI. The CDR3 has 11 amino acids. V was cut by 4 bases and J by 3 bases, with 4 bases left in between. CDR3: CASSGLYEQYF. The CDR3 nucleotides read TGCGCCAGCAGTGGACTCTACGAGCAGTACTTC.

The gene calls are TRBV5-5 and TRBJ1-4, with 9 bases matching TRBD1. The CDR3 runs 17 residues. The V segment lost 4 bases and the J segment 3 bases; nucleotides outside the gene matches: 10. The V gene's germline CDR1 is SGHKS and CDR2 YYEKEE (reference sequence). Written as DNA, the CDR3 is TGTGCCAGCAGCGAGGGGACAGGGCGTCAGTCTAATGAAAAACTGTTTTTT. This translates into CASSEGTGRQSNEKLFF.

The rearrangement links TRBV20-1 to TRBJ2-7; 8 nucleotides agree with TRBD1. The CDR3 covers 15 residues. The germline V gene has CDR1 DFQATT and CDR2 SNEGSKA (reference sequence). V lost 1 base, J lost 0 bases, and 5 bases stayed unmatched. The CDR3 protein is CSARGTDRGSYEQYF. The CDR3 DNA reads TGCAGTGCTAGAGGTACCGACAGGGGCTCCTACGAGCAGTACTTC.

This clonotype is termed large. One junction end does not reproduce the germline sequence, and a read error may be involved. This rearrangement joins TRBV7-7 to TRBJ2-5; 15 nucleotides align to TRBD2. Looked up from germline, CDR1 is SSHAT and CDR2 is FNYEAQ (reference sequence). The CDR3 totals 16 residues. The CDR3 DNA reads TGTGCTAGCAGCCTGGGACTAGCGGGGGGCGAGGAGACCCAGTACTTC. Residues: CASSLGLAGGEETQYF.